What follows are 13 T cell receptor beta chains derived from one specimen sequenced in a study of T cell responses to AZD1222 COVID-19 vaccine. Here immunoSEQ multiplex PCR was the method, and the copy in TCRdb shows in-frame clones only, minus some. The sample comprises about 140,000 clones, roughly 90% of which are singletons, and roughly 5% rests with the top ten. The source material was peripheral blood, sampled on day 0 of AZD1222 vaccination. Receptors originate from an adult in good health.

J is TRBJ1-4 and V is TRBV5-1; a possible D gene is TRBD1 (6 bases). Between the trimmed V and J ends, which lost 4 bases and 3 bases, there was a span of 16 bases. The germline CDR1 and CDR2 sequences are SGHRS and YFSETQ. This CDR3 region has 16 residues. This CDR3 reads CASSKNRVAANEKLFF. In DNA form, the CDR3 reads TGCGCCAGCAGCAAAAACAGGGTGGCAGCTAATGAAAAACTGTTTTTT.

V gene TRBV18 combines with J gene TRBJ1-2; D remains unclear. This CDR3 region has 16 residues. Looked up from germline, CDR1 is KGHSH and CDR2 is LQKENI. The V end lost 3 bases, the J end lost 0 bases, and 14 bases lay between the germline ends. CDR3 sequence (DNA): TGTGCCAGCTCACCCGGACCTACCAAAGCTAACTATGGCTACACCTTC. It translates to CASSPGPTKANYGYTF.

Only one count was recorded for this clone. This chain connects TRBV2 to TRBJ2-1; TRBD1 matches 8 bases. The length of the CDR3 is 15 residues. Per the germline V gene, CDR1 is SNHLY and CDR2 is FYNNEI. Trimming at V came to 6 bases and at J to 3 bases, leaving 7 bases not matched to a gene. Here the CDR3 DNA reads TGTGCCAGCAGACCCGGACAGGGTGGCTACAATGAGCAGTTCTTC. It is translated as CASRPGQGGYNEQFF.

The rearrangement links TRBV3-1 (or the pseudogene TRBV3-2) to TRBJ1-1; D remains unclear. The CDR3 has 14 amino acids. The V gene lost 1 base and the J gene lost 0 bases, with 6 bases spanning the gap. CDR1 is LGHDT, CDR2 YNNKEL, per germline (reference sequence). CDR3 in DNA: TGTGCCAGCAGCCAAGGAATCATGAACACTGAAGCTTTCTTT. Protein product: CASSQGIMNTEAFF.

The chain recombines TRBV7-2 with TRBJ2-7; the D is unclear. The length of the CDR3 is 13 residues. V gave up 2 bases and J gave up 5 bases, with 10 bases separating them. Germline V lookup: CDR1 SGHTA, CDR2 FQGNSA. The CDR3 sequence is CASSLRRPDEQYF. In DNA form, the CDR3 reads TGTGCCAGCAGCTTACGGCGGCCCGACGAGCAGTACTTC. Together with reference TRBV7-2 and TRBJ2-7, the CDR3 gives the full variable domain: GAGVSQSPSNKVTEKGKDVELRCDPISGHTALYWYRQSLGQGLEFLIYFQGNSAPDKSGLPSDRFSAERTGGSVSTLTIQRTQQEDSAVYLCASSLRRPDEQYFGPGTRLTVT.

J is TRBJ1-5 and V is TRBV7-9, with a tentative D call TRBD1 (5 bases). The CDR3 extends over 12 amino acids. Looked up from germline, CDR1 is SEHNR and CDR2 is FQNEAQ (reference sequence). The V end lost 1 base, the J end lost 12 bases, and 10 bases lay between the germline ends. CDR3 loop: CASSLVGGDQHF. The CDR3 coding sequence is TGTGCCAGCAGCTTAGTGGGGGGGGACCAGCATTTT. Filled out from reference TRBV7-9 and TRBJ1-5, the complete variable domain reads DTGVSQNPRHKITKRGQNVTFRCDPISEHNRLYWYRQTLGQGPEFLTYFQNEAQLEKSRLLSDRFSAERPKGSFSTLEIQRTEQGDSAMYLCASSLVGGDQHFGDGTRLSIL.

The genes are TRBV4-2 and TRBJ1-2; perhaps TRBD1 as D (5 bases). V shed 3 bases and J shed 1 base, with 15 bases lying between them. The V gene's germline CDR1 is LGHNA and CDR2 YNFKEQ. This CDR3 spans 16 amino acids. As DNA, the CDR3 is TGTGCCAGCAGCCAGGGCGGACAAGAAGATAACTATGGCTACACCTTC. Amino acids: CASSQGGQEDNYGYTF.

This chain links TRBV7-9 with TRBJ1-2; D remains ambiguous. Germline CDR1 reads SEHNR; CDR2 reads FQNEAQ (reference sequence). Trimming stripped 6 bases from V and 6 bases from J, with 8 bases between. This CDR3 is 11 amino acids long. Written as DNA, the CDR3 is TGTGCCAGCAGTTCTTATGATGGCTACACCTTC. This codes for CASSSYDGYTF.

The rearrangement links TRBV27 to TRBJ2-5; D is possibly TRBD1 (7 bases). CDR3 length: 17 residues. From germline, CDR1 is MNHEY and CDR2 SMNVEV (reference sequence). The V end lost 5 bases, the J end lost 3 bases, and 22 bases lay between the germline ends. The DNA of the CDR3 is TGTGCCAGCAGTCGCCCAGGGGGGCCAGAAGAGAAAGAGACCCAGTACTTC. Encoded protein: CASSRPGGPEEKETQYF.

This clone was seen only a few times. The chain uses TRBV28 and TRBJ2-7; D not resolved. Per germline, CDR1 MDHEN and CDR2 SYDVKM. This CDR3 comprises 13 residues. V lost 4 bases and J 4 bases, leaving 11 bases between the germline ends. This chain's CDR3 is CASSSTPGYEQYF. CDR3 sequence (DNA): TGTGCCAGCAGTTCAACCCCCGGGTACGAGCAGTACTTC.

This clone occurred a few times. This chain connects TRBV2 to TRBJ1-1; D ambiguous. CDR3 length: 13 residues. Per germline, CDR1 SNHLY and CDR2 FYNNEI. Trimming took off 6 bases at V and 2 bases at J, with 10 bases between the two ends. The CDR3: CASRFRTNTEAFF. The CDR3 DNA is TGTGCCAGCAGGTTTCGCACAAACACTGAAGCTTTCTTT.

The sample holds a few counts of this clone. The rearrangement links TRBV10-3 to TRBJ1-5; 8 nucleotides agree with TRBD1. Unmatched junction bases numbered 8, after V lost 6 bases and J lost 4 bases. CDR3 length equals 15 residues. Germline V gives CDR1 ENHRY, CDR2 SYGVKD. Written as DNA, the CDR3 is TGTGCCATCAGCCCGACAGGGGAGGGGAATCAGCCCCAGCATTTT. Protein: CAISPTGEGNQPQHF.

The V and J genes are TRBV5-4 and TRBJ1-1; TRBD1 matches 9 bases. The V segment lost 3 bases and the J segment 5 bases; nucleotides outside the gene matches: 2. Germline assignment: CDR1 SGHNT and CDR2 YYREEE (reference sequence). The CDR3 contains 13 residues. The CDR3 DNA reads TGTGCCAGCAGCTGGGACAGGGATACTGAAGCTTTCTTT. Its translation: CASSWDRDTEAFF.